One and the same sample provided the 31 T cell receptor beta chains below, sequenced in a study of CXCR3-negative and CXCR3-positive naive CD8 T cells. General study findings and limits: Higher TRB CDR3 hydrophobicity marked CXCR3-positive naive cells relative to CXCR3-negative naive cells.

These receptors are not linked to any known antigen. Preparation of TRB cDNA libraries relied on 5' RACE carrying UMI labels. Reprocessing the 5' RACE reads, TCRdb reports a single entry for every CDR3 protein and omits DNA. The table lists about 86,000 distinct CDR3 sequences. Sequencing was performed on naive CXCR3+ CD8+ T cells from blood. Documented subset: CD45RO-CCR7+CD27+CD95- naive CD8+ T cells expressing CXCR3 (TNR3+). The receptors were sampled from a human donor in good health. Some clones in this sample may be carry-over from other donors' samples.

The chain carries TRBV5-4 and TRBJ2-7; TCRdb calls TRBD2, which cannot be checked without DNA. Germline CDR1 SGHNT, CDR2 YYREEE (reference sequence). CDR3 length: 14 amino acids. The CDR3 spells CASSRTSGSDEQYF.

The rearrangement joins TRBV6-5 to TRBJ2-3; TCRdb selects TRBD1, and the lack of DNA leaves this call unchecked. The germline V gene has CDR1 MNHEY and CDR2 SVGAGI. This CDR3 is built from 18 residues. The CDR3 loop reads CASSYSARATPHTDTQYF.

V is TRBV7-9 and J is TRBJ1-1. Germline V CDR1 and CDR2: SEHNR, FQNEAQ (reference sequence). This CDR3 spans 14 amino acids. CDR3: CASSARQGNTEAFF.

The chain uses TRBV9 and TRBJ1-4; the TCRdb D gene call, TRBD1, has no DNA to confirm it. The CDR3 runs 14 residues. Germline assignment: CDR1 SGDLS and CDR2 YYNGEE. The CDR3 spells CASSAGQVNEKLFF.

The J gene is TRBJ2-3, the V gene TRBV2. Germline V gene data show CDR1 as SNHLY and CDR2 as FYNNEI. There are 13 residues in the CDR3. The CDR3 region is CASRLGGTDTQYF.

The rearrangement uses TRBV6-1 and TRBJ1-1; TCRdb's D gene call, TRBD1, goes unchecked for lack of DNA. The CDR3 is made up of 13 amino acids. CDR1 MNHNS and CDR2 SASEGT come from the germline V gene. This CDR3 reads CASSATANTEAFF.

The chain is built from TRBV20-1 and TRBJ1-1; TCRdb selects TRBD1, and the lack of DNA leaves this call unchecked. From germline, CDR1 is DFQATT and CDR2 SNEGSKA (reference sequence). The CDR3 is 13 amino acids. Here the CDR3 reads CSASRDRETEAFF.

This chain joins TRBV5-3 and TRBJ2-3; TCRdb designates TRBD1, a call that cannot be tested without DNA. TRBV5-3 is designated an ORF whose function remains uncertain. The CDR3 loop spans 13 amino acids. CDR3: CALRGEGADTQYF.

This sequence joins TRBV28 and TRBJ1-2. The CDR3 runs to 14 residues. Germline V gene lookup returns CDR1 MDHEN and CDR2 SYDVKM. CDR3 in amino acids: CASSLIVSSYGYTF.

The chain links TRBV28 to TRBJ2-4; the TRBD1 assignment by TCRdb is unverifiable without DNA. Looked up from germline, CDR1 is MDHEN and CDR2 is SYDVKM. This CDR3 has 16 residues. This CDR3 reads CASSWGTVVAKNIQYF.

This CDR3 is CATGAGNTIYF. The chain combines TRBV6-6 with TRBJ1-3; TCRdb selects TRBD1, and the lack of DNA leaves this call unchecked. The V gene's germline CDR1 is MNHNY and CDR2 SVGAGI (reference sequence). This CDR3 region has 11 residues.

The rearrangement links TRBV27 to TRBJ1-4. In germline, CDR1 is MNHEY, CDR2 SMNVEV (reference sequence). This CDR3 is built from 14 residues. The CDR3 protein is CASSTKAFGEKLFF. Filled out from reference TRBV27 and TRBJ1-4, the complete variable domain reads EAQVTQNPRYLITVTGKKLTVTCSQNMNHEYMSWYRQDPGLGLRQIYYSMNVEVTDKGDVPEGYKVSRKEKRNFPLILESPSPNQTSLYFCASSTKAFGEKLFFGSGTQLSVL.

The V and J genes are TRBV28 and TRBJ2-1; as DNA is missing, the TRBD1 call by TCRdb cannot be tested. CDR3 length equals 17 residues. CDR1 and CDR2 from the germline V gene are MDHEN and SYDVKM. The chain's CDR3 is CASSQTGGAPSYNEQFF.

The chain joins TRBV27 to TRBJ1-5. This CDR3 has 18 amino acids. Germline CDR1 and CDR2: MNHEY and SMNVEV (reference sequence). Here the CDR3 reads CASSPYPPTDRSNQPQHF.

The J gene is TRBJ2-5, the V gene TRBV20-1. Germline lookup yields CDR1 DFQATT and CDR2 SNEGSKA (reference sequence). CDR3 length equals 12 residues. CDR3: CSASGDQETQYF.

The chain couples TRBV2 to TRBJ2-3. Germline V lookup: CDR1 SNHLY, CDR2 FYNNEI. The CDR3 runs 16 residues. The chain's CDR3 is CASSEPGTLATDTQYF.

The chain combines TRBV20-1 with TRBJ2-7; the D call of TRBD1 rests on TCRdb alone, since no DNA is present to check it. The CDR3 loop spans 14 amino acids. Germline lookup yields CDR1 DFQATT and CDR2 SNEGSKA (reference sequence). CDR3 in amino acids: CSAQDRTLTYEQYF.

The chain carries TRBV5-1 and TRBJ1-6; TCRdb designates TRBD1, a call that cannot be tested without DNA. The CDR3 length is 16 residues. Germline CDR1 and CDR2: SGHRS and YFSETQ. CDR3: CASSRNRDSYNSPLHF.

The chain uses TRBV27 and TRBJ2-7; the TCRdb D gene call, TRBD2, has no DNA to confirm it. The CDR3 spans 20 residues. Germline-derived CDR1 and CDR2 are MNHEY and SMNVEV (reference sequence). CDR3 region: CASTQRGQIDPGLVTYEQYF.

V usage is TRBV7-9 and J usage is TRBJ1-4. CDR3 size: 12 residues. Germline CDR1 and CDR2: SEHNR and FQNEAQ (reference sequence). CDR3 amino acids: CAGATTNEKLFF.

The chain recombines TRBV28 with TRBJ2-7. This CDR3 has 12 amino acids. CDR1 is MDHEN and CDR2 is SYDVKM in the germline V gene. The CDR3: CASSLSTYEQYF.

This chain joins TRBV20-1 and TRBJ1-1; absent DNA, TCRdb's TRBD1 call cannot be checked. This CDR3 region has 14 residues. Germline V gene sequence: CDR1 DFQATT, CDR2 SNEGSKA (reference sequence). CDR3 sequence: CSAPLRDPQERAFF.

J is TRBJ1-1 and V is TRBV21-1; TCRdb selects TRBD1, and the lack of DNA leaves this call unchecked. TRBV21-1 counts as a pseudogene. The CDR3 spans 18 residues. The CDR3 sequence: CASSKSTFDRGLFTEAFF.

The chain carries TRBV12-3 or TRBV12-4 and TRBJ1-2; TCRdb's D call of TRBD1 is untestable without DNA. The CDR3 extends over 13 amino acids. CDR3 loop: CASSPVGGYGYTF.

The genes are TRBV7-3 and TRBJ2-2. CDR1 is SGHTA and CDR2 is FQGTGA in the germline V gene. The CDR3 is made up of 14 amino acids. The CDR3 sequence is CASSLSTNTGELFF.

The V call is TRBV14, the J call TRBJ2-7. Germline CDR1 and CDR2: SGHDN and FVKESK. This CDR3 is built from 13 residues. The CDR3 loop reads CASSQGWGYEQYF.

The rearrangement joins TRBV19 to TRBJ1-1; TCRdb designates TRBD1, a call that cannot be tested without DNA. Germline V gene lookup returns CDR1 LNHDA and CDR2 SQIVND (reference sequence). This CDR3 spans 13 amino acids. CDR3 loop: CASNRGSNTEAFF.

The V gene is TRBV28, the J gene TRBJ2-7. Germline lookup yields CDR1 MDHEN and CDR2 SYDVKM. The CDR3 extends over 11 amino acids. The chain's CDR3 is CASMGSYEQYF. The variable domain in full, with the rest retrieved from reference TRBV28 and TRBJ2-7, is DVKVTQSSRYLVKRTGEKVFLECVQDMDHENMFWYRQDPGLGLRLIYFSYDVKMKEKGDIPEGYSVSREKKERFSLILESASTNQTSMYLCASMGSYEQYFGPGTRLTVT.

The chain links TRBV7-3 to TRBJ2-1. The CDR3 runs to 14 residues. The germline CDR1 and CDR2 sequences are SGHTA and FQGTGA. This chain's CDR3 is CASSPSSTYNEQFF.

The chain employs TRBV30 and TRBJ2-7; the D call of TRBD1 rests on TCRdb alone, since no DNA is present to check it. Germline CDR1 is GTSNPN and CDR2 is SVGIG (reference sequence). This CDR3 is 14 amino acids long. CDR3 amino acids: CAWGAGTGVYEQYF.

V usage is TRBV21-1 and J usage is TRBJ1-6; the TCRdb D gene call, TRBD1, has no DNA to confirm it. TRBV21-1 is a known pseudogene. The CDR3 runs 19 residues. CDR3 protein: CASSPPAKQGGGGNSPLHF.